The 30 T cell receptor beta chains below were found in one sample sequenced in a study of T cell responses to AZD1222 COVID-19 vaccine. Repertoires were generated with immunoSEQ multiplex PCR, while TCRdb's copy carries only in-frame clones and drops some. The sample lists about 170,000 clones, 90% to 95% seen once, with roughly 2.5% in the top ten. The specimen was peripheral blood, collected on day 0 of AZD1222 vaccination. The receptors were gathered from an adult in good health.

The chain has TRBV6-5 and TRBJ2-5; D is possibly TRBD1 or TRBD2 (6 bases each). This CDR3 comprises 16 residues. Germline loops: CDR1 MNHEY, CDR2 SVGAGI. Trimming took 0 bases from V and 4 from J, leaving 15 bases between them. CDR3 loop: CASSYSIGGFGETQYF. The CDR3 nucleotides read TGTGCCAGCAGTTACTCGATAGGGGGGTTCGGAGAGACCCAGTACTTC.

This chain connects TRBV10-3 to TRBJ2-1; 8 bases agree with TRBD2. CDR1 and CDR2 (germline): ENHRY, SYGVKD. V gave up 3 bases and J gave up 8 bases; unmatched junction bases: 6. This CDR3 has 14 residues. The CDR3 DNA reads TGTGCCATCAGTGACGGGACTAGAAGCGATGAGCAGTTCTTC. This translates into CAISDGTRSDEQFF.

The rearrangement joins TRBV19 to TRBJ2-5; a possible D gene is TRBD2 (6 bases). The CDR3 sequence is 15 residues long. V dropped 3 bases and J dropped 1 base, with 12 bases sitting between them. The germline CDR1 and CDR2 sequences are LNHDA and SQIVND (reference sequence). CDR3 region: CASSMGGGIQETQYF. CDR3 nucleotide sequence: TGTGCCAGTAGTATGGGGGGAGGTATCCAAGAGACCCAGTACTTC.

This clone was observed a single time. The chain joins TRBV1 to TRBJ1-5. TRBV1 is a listed pseudogene. CDR3 length: 17 residues. The CDR3 coding sequence is TGCACCAGCAGCCAAGAACCGGCAGTACATAGCAATCAGCCCCAGCATTTT. Protein product: CTSSQEPAVHSNQPQHF.

The rearrangement links TRBV5-1 to TRBJ2-7; D possibly matches TRBD1 or TRBD2 (5 bases each). The germline V and J ends were trimmed by 3 bases and 6 bases, with 19 bases remaining between them. The CDR3 contains 15 residues. Germline values: CDR1 SGHRS, CDR2 YFSETQ. The CDR3 region is CASSWVGQGASEQYF. CDR3 sequence (DNA): TGCGCCAGCAGCTGGGTGGGGCAGGGAGCCTCCGAGCAGTACTTC.

CDR3 nucleotide sequence: TGTGCCTGGGGGGTGAGGGGGAAGACCCAGTACTTC. This codes for CAWGVRGKTQYF. V is TRBV30 and J is TRBJ2-5; D is perhaps TRBD1 (6 bases). The CDR3 has 12 residues. Germline V gene sequence: CDR1 GTSNPN, CDR2 SVGIG (reference sequence). With 5 bases removed from V and 6 bases from J, the gap between germline ends came to 13 bases.

A single count supports this clone. V usage is TRBV4-1 and J usage is TRBJ2-1; 9 positions agree with TRBD2. The V segment lost 2 bases and the J segment 4 bases; nucleotides outside the gene matches: 6. The CDR3 length is 16 residues. Germline CDR1 and CDR2: MGHRA and YSYEKL. This CDR3 reads CASSQTFGLAYNEQFF. CDR3 DNA: TGCGCCAGCAGCCAAACCTTCGGACTAGCGTACAATGAGCAGTTCTTC.

This clone showed up just once. J is TRBJ1-1 and V is TRBV19; tentatively, D is TRBD1 (6 bases). V lost 2 bases and J 4 bases, leaving 14 bases between the germline ends. The CDR3 totals 15 residues. Germline V lookup: CDR1 LNHDA, CDR2 SQIVND (reference sequence). CDR3 region: CASSISQGRVTEAFF. For the CDR3, the DNA is TGTGCCAGTAGTATATCCCAGGGGAGGGTCACTGAAGCTTTCTTT.

This clone occurred a few times. V gene TRBV11-2 combines with J gene TRBJ1-2; tentatively, D is TRBD1 (5 bases). This CDR3 contains 11 residues. Germline CDR1 reads SGHAT; CDR2 reads FQNNGV. V was clipped by 5 bases and J by 7 bases, with 8 bases between them. The CDR3: CASSRDGGYTF. DNA for the CDR3: TGTGCCAGCAGCCGGGACGGTGGCTACACCTTC.

The CDR3: CASSPLAGSTDTQYF. The CDR3 DNA is TGTGCCAGTAGTCCACTAGCGGGAAGCACAGATACGCAGTATTTT. The chain recombines TRBV19 with TRBJ2-3, with 10 bases lining up with TRBD2. CDR1 and CDR2 (germline): LNHDA, SQIVND (reference sequence). V lost 5 bases to trimming and J lost 0 bases; unmatched junction nucleotides: 2. The CDR3 is 15 residues long. The variable domain in full, with the rest retrieved from reference TRBV19 and TRBJ2-3, is DGGITQSPKYLFRKEGQNVTLSCEQNLNHDAMYWYRQDPGQGLRLIYYSQIVNDFQKGDIAEGYSVSREKKESFPLTVTSAQKNPTAFYLCASSPLAGSTDTQYFGPGTRLTVL.

The J gene is TRBJ2-1, the V gene TRBV5-6; the D is unclear. The CDR3 has 16 residues. The V and J ends lost 0 bases and 1 base respectively, with 11 bases between them. Germline assignment: CDR1 SGHDT and CDR2 YYEEEE. Here the CDR3 reads CASSLVASLSYNEQFF. The CDR3 nucleotides read TGTGCCAGCAGCTTGGTCGCTAGTCTATCCTACAATGAGCAGTTCTTC.

This sequence joins TRBV27 and TRBJ2-7; D is unclear. Germline-derived CDR1 and CDR2 are MNHEY and SMNVEV (reference sequence). V lost 3 bases to trimming and J lost 3 bases, with 12 bases between them. The CDR3 sequence is 14 residues long. The DNA for the CDR3 is TGTGCCAGCAGTTTCACGGTGGCTGGCTACGAGCAGTACTTC. Translation gives CASSFTVAGYEQYF.

This clone was detected only once. This rearrangement joins TRBV5-6 to TRBJ2-2, with 7 bases matching TRBD1. Trimming at V came to 4 bases and at J to 6 bases, leaving 6 bases not matched to a gene. CDR1 and CDR2 (germline): SGHDT, YYEEEE. This CDR3 region has 14 residues. CDR3 protein: CASSPKDRPGELFF. CDR3 DNA sequence: TGTGCCAGCAGCCCCAAGGACAGGCCCGGGGAGCTGTTTTTT. Looking up the rest from reference TRBV5-6 and TRBJ2-2 gives the full variable domain: DAGVTQSPTHLIKTRGQQVTLRCSPKSGHDTVSWYQQALGQGPQFIFQYYEEEERQRGNFPDRFSGHQFPNYSSELNVNALLLGDSALYLCASSPKDRPGELFFGEGSRLTVL.

The V call is TRBV4-1, the J call TRBJ1-1; 9 nucleotides line up with TRBD1. CDR1 and CDR2 (germline): MGHRA, YSYEKL. The CDR3 contains 12 residues. Trimming removed 5 bases from V and 11 bases from J; junction bases left unmatched: 6. CDR3 protein: CASSVRTGEAFF. DNA of the CDR3: TGCGCCAGCAGCGTGCGGACAGGGGAGGCTTTCTTT.

The V gene is TRBV4-1, the J gene TRBJ1-2, with 10 positions matching TRBD1. CDR1 MGHRA and CDR2 YSYEKL come from the germline V gene. The CDR3 consists of 18 residues. With 4 bases clipped from V and 3 bases from J, the junction kept 14 bases outside the gene matches. The CDR3 coding sequence is TGCGCCAGCAGCCGATTACATGCACCGGGACAGGGGTACTATGGCTACACCTTC. This encodes CASSRLHAPGQGYYGYTF.

This clone appeared a few times. The chain links TRBV18 to TRBJ1-3; unclear D gene. This CDR3 region has 13 residues. V was pared by 6 bases and J by 0 bases, with 6 bases between. Germline assignment: CDR1 KGHSH and CDR2 LQKENI. The CDR3 nucleotides read TGTGCCAGCTCTCCCCGCTCTGGAAACACCATATATTTT. It encodes CASSPRSGNTIYF.

J is TRBJ1-1 and V is TRBV9; 9 nucleotides match TRBD1. The ends lost 5 bases at V and 0 bases at J; junction bases unmatched: 5. CDR3 length: 15 amino acids. Germline V lookup: CDR1 SGDLS, CDR2 YYNGEE. This CDR3 reads CASSRGQGLNTEAFF. DNA for the CDR3: TGTGCCAGCAGTAGGGGACAGGGCCTGAACACTGAAGCTTTCTTT.

The chain links TRBV19 to TRBJ2-7, with 10 bases identical to TRBD2. Germline V lookup: CDR1 LNHDA, CDR2 SQIVND (reference sequence). The junction had 3 bases not matched to a gene; V was cut back by 1 base and J by 3 bases. The CDR3 length is 15 residues. CDR3 protein: CASSIASGSLYEQYF. The CDR3 DNA reads as TGTGCCAGTAGTATAGCTAGCGGGAGCCTCTACGAGCAGTACTTC.

This chain links TRBV19 with TRBJ1-2; D not resolved. The CDR3 has 13 amino acids. Germline lookup yields CDR1 LNHDA and CDR2 SQIVND (reference sequence). V shed 5 bases and J shed 7 bases, with 14 bases lying between them. The CDR3 is CASSQMGPTGYTF. CDR3 DNA sequence: TGTGCCAGTAGTCAGATGGGCCCGACTGGCTACACCTTC.

This clone occurred once. This sequence joins TRBV6-5 and TRBJ1-4; no reliable D call. The V gene lost 7 bases and the J gene lost 0 bases, with 12 bases spanning the gap. The CDR3 length is 15 residues. Germline V gene data show CDR1 as MNHEY and CDR2 as SVGAGI. The CDR3 is CASKPGGSTNEKLFF. DNA of the CDR3: TGTGCCAGCAAGCCAGGTGGTTCAACTAATGAAAAACTGTTTTTT.

The V gene is TRBV6-7, the J gene TRBJ2-2; D could derive from TRBD1 or TRBD2 (5 bases each). TRBV6-7 is designated an ORF whose function remains uncertain. V was pared by 5 bases and J by 4 bases, with 11 bases between. CDR3 length: 14 amino acids. The CDR3 region is CASSGRRGTGELFF. The CDR3 nucleotides read TGTGCCAGCAGTGGGAGAAGGGGCACCGGGGAGCTGTTTTTT.

This chain connects TRBV5-1 to TRBJ2-3, with no clear D. Germline CDR1 and CDR2: SGHRS and YFSETQ. CDR3 length: 15 amino acids. With 1 base removed from V and 1 base from J, the gap between germline ends came to 10 bases. In DNA, the CDR3 is TGCGCCAGCAGCTTGAGAGGATTGGGCACAGATACGCAGTATTTT. As protein: CASSLRGLGTDTQYF.

The chain joins TRBV6-5 to TRBJ2-5; D is possibly TRBD1 (6 bases). The CDR3 is made up of 11 amino acids. CDR1 is MNHEY, CDR2 SVGAGI, per germline. V was clipped by 2 bases and J by 10 bases, with 8 bases between them. DNA of the CDR3: TGTGCCAGCAGTTACCAGGGGAACCAGTACTTC. Translated, it gives CASSYQGNQYF.

The chain recombines TRBV11-2 with TRBJ2-7; D call uncertain. The CDR3 is 15 amino acids. Trimming cost V 5 bases and J 3 bases, with 17 bases left between them. The germline CDR1 and CDR2 sequences are SGHAT and FQNNGV. CDR3 sequence reads: CASSPRTARGYEQYF. The DNA of the CDR3 is TGTGCCAGCAGCCCGAGGACGGCTAGAGGCTACGAGCAGTACTTC.

This chain links TRBV7-8 with TRBJ2-1, with D maybe TRBD2 (5 bases). The germline CDR1 and CDR2 sequences are SGHVS and FQNEAQ. The CDR3 totals 14 residues. V lost 6 bases, J lost 3 bases, and 12 bases lay in between. CDR3 sequence reads: CASRWAGLYNEQFF. CDR3 in DNA: TGTGCCAGCAGATGGGCTGGACTCTACAATGAGCAGTTCTTC.

This chain links TRBV5-8 with TRBJ2-5; 7 bases map to TRBD2. V dropped 3 bases and J dropped 4; count of bases not matched to a gene: 12. Germline V lookup: CDR1 SGHTS, CDR2 YDEGEE. The CDR3 loop spans 16 amino acids. This CDR3 reads CASSSTPGREVETQYF. CDR3 sequence (DNA): TGTGCCAGCAGCTCGACCCCGGGACGGGAGGTAGAGACCCAGTACTTC.

This chain links TRBV2 with TRBJ2-1; D not certain. Per germline, CDR1 SNHLY and CDR2 FYNNEI. The CDR3 is made up of 8 amino acids. V was cut by 7 bases and J by 8 bases, with 0 bases left in between. CDR3: CASNEQFF. The CDR3, as DNA: TGTGCCAGCAATGAGCAGTTCTTC.

V and J are TRBV3-1 (or the pseudogene TRBV3-2) and TRBJ2-7; 8 bases fit TRBD2. The V segment lost 4 bases and the J segment 0 bases; nucleotides outside the gene matches: 5. The CDR3 spans 15 residues. Germline values: CDR1 LGHDT, CDR2 YNNKEL (reference sequence). The chain's CDR3 is CASSPGTRASYEQYF. The CDR3 nucleotides read TGTGCCAGCAGCCCCGGGACTAGGGCCTCCTACGAGCAGTACTTC.

The chain has TRBV18 and TRBJ1-5, with D perhaps matching TRBD1 (5 bases). The V gene's germline CDR1 is KGHSH and CDR2 LQKENI. The V and J ends lost 1 base and 6 bases respectively, with 13 bases between them. The CDR3 is 15 residues long. CDR3 residues: CASSPLGPGGQPQHF. The CDR3 DNA reads as TGTGCCAGCTCACCACTAGGCCCTGGGGGTCAGCCCCAGCATTTT.

V and J are TRBV7-8 and TRBJ2-1, with no clear D. CDR1 and CDR2 from the germline V gene are SGHVS and FQNEAQ. V was trimmed by 1 base and J by 9 bases, leaving 7 bases between them. The length of the CDR3 is 12 residues. The CDR3 sequence: CASSLVPVEQFF. DNA of the CDR3: TGTGCCAGCAGCTTAGTCCCTGTTGAGCAGTTCTTC.